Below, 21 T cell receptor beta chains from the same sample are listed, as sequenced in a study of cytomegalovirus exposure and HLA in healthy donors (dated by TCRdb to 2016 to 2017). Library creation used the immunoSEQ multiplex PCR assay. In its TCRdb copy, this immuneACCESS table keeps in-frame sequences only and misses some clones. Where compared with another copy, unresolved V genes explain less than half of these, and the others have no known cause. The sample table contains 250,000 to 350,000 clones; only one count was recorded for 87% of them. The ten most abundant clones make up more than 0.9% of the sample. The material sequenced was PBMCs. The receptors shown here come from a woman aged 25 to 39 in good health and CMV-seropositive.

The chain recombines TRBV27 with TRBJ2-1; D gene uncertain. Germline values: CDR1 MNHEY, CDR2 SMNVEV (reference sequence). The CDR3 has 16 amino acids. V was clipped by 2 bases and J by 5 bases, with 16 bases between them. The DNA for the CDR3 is TGTGCCAGCAGTTTAAGAATACGGTGGGTCGACAATGAGCAGTTCTTC. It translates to CASSLRIRWVDNEQFF.

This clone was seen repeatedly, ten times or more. The CDR3 spells CASSLTASYGYTF. CDR3 in DNA: TGTGCCAGCAGCCTGACAGCGAGCTATGGCTACACCTTC. The chain has TRBV5-6 and TRBJ1-2, with D possibly matching TRBD1 (5 bases). The V gene lost 4 bases and the J gene lost 4 bases, with 11 bases spanning the gap. Germline-derived CDR1 and CDR2 are SGHDT and YYEEEE. The CDR3 has 13 amino acids.

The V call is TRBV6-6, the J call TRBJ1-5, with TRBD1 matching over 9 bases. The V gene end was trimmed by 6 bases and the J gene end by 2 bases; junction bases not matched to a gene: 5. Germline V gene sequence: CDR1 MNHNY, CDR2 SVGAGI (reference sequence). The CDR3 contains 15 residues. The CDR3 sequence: CASRERTGGNQPQHF. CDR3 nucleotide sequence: TGTGCCAGCAGAGAGCGGACAGGGGGCAATCAGCCCCAGCATTTT.

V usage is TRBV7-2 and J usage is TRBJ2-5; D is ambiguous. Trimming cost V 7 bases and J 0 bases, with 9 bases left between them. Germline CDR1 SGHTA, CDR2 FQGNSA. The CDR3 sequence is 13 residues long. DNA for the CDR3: TGTGCCAGCACCTGGAAGGACCAAGAGACCCAGTACTTC. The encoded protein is CASTWKDQETQYF.

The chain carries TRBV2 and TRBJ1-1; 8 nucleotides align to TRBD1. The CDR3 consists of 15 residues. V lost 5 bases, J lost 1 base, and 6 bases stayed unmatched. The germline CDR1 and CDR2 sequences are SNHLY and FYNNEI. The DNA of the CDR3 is TGTGCCAGCAGTCCCCCGACAGGGGAGAACACTGAAGCTTTCTTT. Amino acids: CASSPPTGENTEAFF.

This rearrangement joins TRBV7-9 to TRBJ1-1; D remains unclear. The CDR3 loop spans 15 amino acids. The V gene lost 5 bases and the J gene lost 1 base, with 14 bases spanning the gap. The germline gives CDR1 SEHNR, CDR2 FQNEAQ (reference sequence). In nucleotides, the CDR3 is TGTGCCAGCAGCACATCAAAGTCCCGGAACACTGAAGCTTTCTTT. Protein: CASSTSKSRNTEAFF.

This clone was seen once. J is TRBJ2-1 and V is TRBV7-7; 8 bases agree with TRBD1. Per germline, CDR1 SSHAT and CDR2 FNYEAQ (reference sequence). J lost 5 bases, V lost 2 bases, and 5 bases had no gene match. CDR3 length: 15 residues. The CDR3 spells CASSLSTGGNNEQFF. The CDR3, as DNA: TGTGCCAGCAGCTTAAGTACAGGGGGAAACAATGAGCAGTTCTTC.

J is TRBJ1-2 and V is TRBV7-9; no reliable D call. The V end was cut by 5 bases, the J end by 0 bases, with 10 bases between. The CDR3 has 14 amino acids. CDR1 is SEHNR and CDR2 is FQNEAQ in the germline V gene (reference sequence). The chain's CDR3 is CASSPRLTNYGYTF. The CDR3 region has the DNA TGTGCCAGCAGCCCCAGGTTAACTAACTATGGCTACACCTTC.

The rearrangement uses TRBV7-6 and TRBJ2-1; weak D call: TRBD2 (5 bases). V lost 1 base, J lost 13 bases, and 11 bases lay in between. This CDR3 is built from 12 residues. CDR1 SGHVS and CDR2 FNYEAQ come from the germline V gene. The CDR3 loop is CASSLVRREQFF. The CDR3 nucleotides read TGTGCCAGCAGCTTAGTTAGACGGGAACAGTTCTTC.

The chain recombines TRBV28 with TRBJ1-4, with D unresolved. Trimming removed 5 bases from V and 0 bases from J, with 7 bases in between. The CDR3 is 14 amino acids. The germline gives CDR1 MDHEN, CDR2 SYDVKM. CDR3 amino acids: CASSPRTTNEKLFF. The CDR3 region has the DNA TGTGCCAGCAGTCCACGGACAACTAATGAAAAACTGTTTTTT.

The CDR3 nucleotides are TGTGCTAGTGCCCGGGTCAATCAGCCCCAGCATTTT. Protein: CASARVNQPQHF. The chain joins TRBV12-5 to TRBJ1-5; D call uncertain. Germline V gene lookup returns CDR1 LGHNT and CDR2 FRNRAP. V was trimmed by 7 bases and J by 3 bases, leaving 7 bases between them. The CDR3 sequence is 12 residues long.

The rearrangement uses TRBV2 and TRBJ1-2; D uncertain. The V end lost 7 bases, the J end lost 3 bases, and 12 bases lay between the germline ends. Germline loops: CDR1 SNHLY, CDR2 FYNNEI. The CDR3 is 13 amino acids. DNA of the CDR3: TGTGCCAGCAAAGGGAGGGCCTACTATGGCTACACCTTC. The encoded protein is CASKGRAYYGYTF.

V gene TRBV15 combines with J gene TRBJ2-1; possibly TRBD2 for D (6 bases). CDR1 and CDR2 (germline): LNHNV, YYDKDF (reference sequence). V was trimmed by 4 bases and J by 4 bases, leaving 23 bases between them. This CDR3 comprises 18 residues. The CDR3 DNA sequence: TGTGCCACCAGCACCCAAAGACCTAGCGCCTTAACGTACAATGAGCAGTTCTTC. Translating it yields CATSTQRPSALTYNEQFF.

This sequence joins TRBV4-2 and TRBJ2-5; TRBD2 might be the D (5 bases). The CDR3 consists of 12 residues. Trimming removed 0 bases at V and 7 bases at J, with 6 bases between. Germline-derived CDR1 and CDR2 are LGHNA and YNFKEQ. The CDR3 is CASSQDAGTQYF. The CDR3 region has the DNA TGTGCCAGCAGCCAAGATGCGGGGACCCAGTACTTC.

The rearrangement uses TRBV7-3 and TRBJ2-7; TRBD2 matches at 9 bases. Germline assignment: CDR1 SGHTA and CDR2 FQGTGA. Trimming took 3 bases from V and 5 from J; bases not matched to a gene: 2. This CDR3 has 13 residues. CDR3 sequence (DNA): TGTGCCAGCAGCTTTAGCGGGAGTCACGAGCAGTACTTC. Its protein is CASSFSGSHEQYF.

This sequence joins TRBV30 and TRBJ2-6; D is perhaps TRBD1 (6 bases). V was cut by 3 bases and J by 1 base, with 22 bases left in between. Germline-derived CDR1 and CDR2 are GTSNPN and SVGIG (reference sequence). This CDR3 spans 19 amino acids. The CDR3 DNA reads TGTGCCTGGAGCCCCGACAGGTCCCTTGGTAAGTCTGGGGCCAACGTCCTGACTTTC. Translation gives CAWSPDRSLGKSGANVLTF.

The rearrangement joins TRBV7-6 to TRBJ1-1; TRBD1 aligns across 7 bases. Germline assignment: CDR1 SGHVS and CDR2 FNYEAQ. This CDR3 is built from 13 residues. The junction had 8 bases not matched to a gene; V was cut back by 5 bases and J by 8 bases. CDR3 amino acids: CASSGGTAQEAFF. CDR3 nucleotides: TGTGCCAGCAGCGGGGGGACAGCGCAAGAAGCTTTCTTT.

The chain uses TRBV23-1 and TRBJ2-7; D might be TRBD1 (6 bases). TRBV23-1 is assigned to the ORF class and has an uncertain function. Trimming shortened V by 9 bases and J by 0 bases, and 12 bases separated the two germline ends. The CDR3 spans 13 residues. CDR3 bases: TGCGCCAGTCCTAGGGGGAGCTCCTACGAGCAGTACTTC. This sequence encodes CASPRGSSYEQYF.

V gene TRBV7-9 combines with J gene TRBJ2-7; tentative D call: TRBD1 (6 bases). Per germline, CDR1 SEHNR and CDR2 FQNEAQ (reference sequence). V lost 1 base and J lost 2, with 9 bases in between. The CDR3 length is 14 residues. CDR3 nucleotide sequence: TGTGCCAGCAGCTTAGTCAGGGGCCCCTACGAGCAGTACTTC. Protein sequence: CASSLVRGPYEQYF.

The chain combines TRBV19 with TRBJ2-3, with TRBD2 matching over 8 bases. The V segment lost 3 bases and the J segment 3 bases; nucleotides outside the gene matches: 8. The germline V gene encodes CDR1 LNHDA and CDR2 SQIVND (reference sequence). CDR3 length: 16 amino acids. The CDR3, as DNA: TGTGCCAGTAGTATCGGGACTAGAGTAGATACAGATACGCAGTATTTT. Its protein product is CASSIGTRVDTDTQYF.

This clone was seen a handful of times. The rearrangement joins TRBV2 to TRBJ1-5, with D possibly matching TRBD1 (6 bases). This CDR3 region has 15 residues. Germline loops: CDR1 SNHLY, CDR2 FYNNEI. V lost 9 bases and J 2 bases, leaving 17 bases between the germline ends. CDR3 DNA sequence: TGTGCCAGTAGATCCGACAGGATCGGCAATCAGCCCCAGCATTTT. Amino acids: CASRSDRIGNQPQHF.